Sequencing of this TCR beta chain was carried out in a study of identical twins. The CDR3 is made up of 14 amino acids. V dropped 7 bases and J dropped 2; count of bases not matched to a gene: 4. Germline lookup yields CDR1 KGHDR and CDR2 SFDVKD. In its sample, this clonotype was seen a few times. Each CDR3 protein is one row after TCRdb ran MiXCR on the 5' RACE reads. The sample carries about 570,000 distinct CDR3 sequences, approximately 9.6% recorded once. These sequences were also reported in another study, on yellow fever vaccine responses in identical twins.

This receptor was taken from a young woman in good health. This chain connects TRBV24-1 to TRBJ2-7; 10 positions match TRBD1. Sequenced input: PBMCs. CDR3 sequence (DNA): TGTGCCACCAGCCAAGGACAGGGGGCCTACGAGCAGTACTTC. Translation: CATSQGQGAYEQYF.